The clone carrying this T cell receptor (beta chain) has only a few counts. What it binds is not known. These data belong to a study of Graves' ophthalmopathy and Graves' hyperthyroidism. Study-wide points: The authors also found most expanded thyroid clonotypes above 0.001 frequency in blood. From stable hyperthyroidism, ophthalmopathy was separated by a 13-signature model with about 88% sensitivity and 75% to 84% specificity.

Transcripts of RNA were the source for amplifying TCR beta CDR3 regions. The workflow started with a first-round RT-PCR run with HTBI primers and then moved on to a second-round multiplex PCR. One entry per CDR3 protein, called by TCRdb with MiXCR from the multiplex PCR reads. The sample records 500,000 to 700,000 distinct CDR3 sequences, 22% being singletons. Calling hyperthyroidism stable required that no ophthalmopathy show up within 18 months of follow-up. Enrolled hyperthyroidism patients had a new diagnosis, a duration under 2 months, and an age of 18 to 65. The germline gives CDR1 LNHNV, CDR2 YYDKDF (reference sequence). Trimming removed 2 bases from V and 5 bases from J, with 13 bases in between. The CDR3 covers 15 residues.

This sequence joins TRBV15 and TRBJ1-5; D is undetermined. The receptor was isolated from a woman aged 18 to 35 with stable Graves' hyperthyroidism. Some clones in this sample may be carry-over from other donors' samples. Sequencing input: peripheral blood. The CDR3 reads CATSRQGGRYQPQHF. CDR3 in DNA: TGTGCCACCAGCAGACAAGGAGGGAGGTATCAGCCCCAGCATTTT.